The next 30 T cell receptor beta chains were all read from a single sample in a study of T cells in localized non-small cell lung cancer. The data were produced by immunoSEQ multiplex PCR, yet TCRdb's version contains in-frame clones alone and is incomplete. The sample holds approximately 140,000 clones, approximately 88% seen once. Specimen: peripheral blood, collected before any cancer treatment. The receptor source for this set is an older female donor with stage I lung adenocarcinoma.

The CDR3 nucleotides read TGTGCCAGTAGGTGGGACAGGGACTATGGCTACACCTTC. It yields the protein CASRWDRDYGYTF. The chain has TRBV19 and TRBJ1-2; 9 nucleotides align to TRBD1. J was trimmed by 3 bases and V by 6 bases; bases with no gene match: 2. The V gene's germline CDR1 is LNHDA and CDR2 SQIVND (reference sequence). The CDR3 runs 13 residues. Using reference TRBV19 and TRBJ1-2 for the parts outside the CDR3, the full variable domain is DGGITQSPKYLFRKEGQNVTLSCEQNLNHDAMYWYRQDPGQGLRLIYYSQIVNDFQKGDIAEGYSVSREKKESFPLTVTSAQKNPTAFYLCASRWDRDYGYTFGSGTRLTVV.

This clone was seen a single time. The V and J genes are TRBV5-1 and TRBJ1-2; a weak D match, TRBD1 (6 bases). Looked up from germline, CDR1 is SGHRS and CDR2 is YFSETQ. V was cut by 1 base and J by 1 base, with 14 bases left in between. The CDR3 extends over 16 amino acids. CDR3 DNA sequence: TGCGCCAGCAGCTTGAACAGGGAGACGCTTAACTATGGCTACACCTTC. Protein sequence: CASSLNRETLNYGYTF.

CDR3 region: CASSPWGEGYTF. CDR3 DNA sequence: TGTGCCAGCAGCCCCTGGGGTGAAGGCTACACCTTC. This sequence joins TRBV11-2 and TRBJ1-2; D unresolved. The length of the CDR3 is 12 residues. Per germline, CDR1 SGHAT and CDR2 FQNNGV. V gave up 5 bases and J gave up 8 bases, with 12 bases separating them.

The rearrangement links TRBV28 to TRBJ2-7; 9 bases map to TRBD2. This CDR3 is built from 14 residues. From germline, CDR1 is MDHEN and CDR2 SYDVKM. V was pared by 8 bases and J by 2 bases, with 7 bases of the junction left unmatched. The CDR3 protein is CASGFAGGAYEQYF. In nucleotides, the CDR3 is TGTGCCAGCGGATTTGCGGGAGGGGCCTACGAGCAGTACTTC.

V and J are TRBV5-1 and TRBJ1-3; no clear D gene. Trimming shortened V by 6 bases and J by 3 bases, and 16 bases separated the two germline ends. The CDR3 runs to 15 residues. The V gene's germline CDR1 is SGHRS and CDR2 YFSETQ. The DNA for the CDR3 is TGCGCCAGCACCTCCGGGCCCGTAGATGGAAACACCATATATTTT. Translating gives CASTSGPVDGNTIYF.

V is TRBV5-4 and J is TRBJ1-1, with D possibly being TRBD1 (6 bases). Trimming removed 6 bases from V and 1 base from J, with 10 bases in between. Germline CDR1 SGHNT, CDR2 YYREEE (reference sequence). CDR3 length equals 13 residues. For the CDR3, the DNA is TGTGCCAGCACCAAACAGGGGAACACTGAAGCTTTCTTT. Translated: CASTKQGNTEAFF. The full variable domain, completed using reference TRBV5-4 and TRBJ1-1, is ETGVTQSPTHLIKTRGQQVTLRCSSQSGHNTVSWYQQALGQGPQFIFQYYREEENGRGNFPPRFSGLQFPNYSSELNVNALELDDSALYLCASTKQGNTEAFFGQGTRLTVV.

The rearrangement links TRBV29-1 to TRBJ1-2; 10 bases align to TRBD1. V lost 2 bases, J lost 6 bases, and 9 bases stayed unmatched. Germline V gene lookup returns CDR1 SQVTM and CDR2 ANQGSEA. This CDR3 has 15 amino acids. The CDR3 DNA follows: TGCAGCGTTGAAATGGGGTGGACAGGGGGAAATGGCTACACCTTC. Amino acids: CSVEMGWTGGNGYTF. Looking up the rest from reference TRBV29-1 and TRBJ1-2 gives the full variable domain: SAVISQKPSRDICQRGTSLTIQCQVDSQVTMMFWYRQQPGQSLTLIATANQGSEATYESGFVIDKFPISRPNLTFSTLTVSNMSPEDSSIYLCSVEMGWTGGNGYTFGSGTRLTVV.

The chain links TRBV27 to TRBJ2-5; D is perhaps TRBD1 (6 bases). The germline gives CDR1 MNHEY, CDR2 SMNVEV (reference sequence). The V and J ends lost 3 bases and 6 bases respectively, with 11 bases between them. CDR3 length equals 13 residues. The CDR3 protein is CASSFRDMQTQYF. The CDR3 DNA sequence: TGTGCCAGCAGTTTCCGGGACATGCAGACCCAGTACTTC.

The V call is TRBV19, the J call TRBJ2-7; TRBD1 matches 7 bases. Germline V gene lookup returns CDR1 LNHDA and CDR2 SQIVND (reference sequence). The CDR3 covers 12 residues. J lost 11 bases, V lost 5 bases, and 9 bases had no gene match. CDR3 nucleotide sequence: TGTGCCAGTAGTCCCCGACAGGGCGCCAAGTACTTC. Its protein is CASSPRQGAKYF.

The chain carries TRBV28 and TRBJ2-1; TRBD2 agrees at 9 bases. The V and J ends lost 4 bases and 6 bases, in that order; junction bases with no gene match: 7. The CDR3 contains 15 residues. Germline CDR1 and CDR2: MDHEN and SYDVKM. For the CDR3, the DNA is TGTGCCAGCAGTTGGGATAGCGGGAGAATCAATGAGCAGTTCTTC. The encoded protein is CASSWDSGRINEQFF.

This sequence joins TRBV6-5 and TRBJ2-7, with a possible D match to TRBD1 (5 bases). The V gene lost 6 bases and the J gene lost 6 bases, with 21 bases spanning the gap. Germline V gene lookup returns CDR1 MNHEY and CDR2 SVGAGI. This CDR3 spans 15 amino acids. Here the CDR3 DNA reads TGTGCCAGCAGCATCCGGGCCAGGGTGTGGCTCGAGCAGTACTTC. It codes for CASSIRARVWLEQYF.

A few counts support this clone. The gene calls are TRBV9 and TRBJ1-1; no firm D call. With 0 bases removed from V and 4 bases from J, the gap between germline ends came to 7 bases. This CDR3 is 13 amino acids long. In germline, CDR1 is SGDLS, CDR2 YYNGEE. The CDR3 DNA follows: TGTGCCAGCAGCGTAGGACCTTCCACTGAAGCTTTCTTT. It is translated as CASSVGPSTEAFF.

The chain joins TRBV5-6 to TRBJ2-7; unclear D gene. Trimming took off 7 bases at V and 0 bases at J, with 14 bases between the two ends. This CDR3 has 14 residues. In germline, CDR1 is SGHDT, CDR2 YYEEEE. Written as DNA, the CDR3 is TGTGCCAGCTACAAACGACGTAGCTCCTACGAGCAGTACTTC. It yields the protein CASYKRRSSYEQYF.

This rearrangement joins TRBV9 to TRBJ2-2, with 9 positions matching TRBD2. The CDR3 length is 18 residues. V lost 0 bases to trimming and J lost 4 bases; unmatched junction nucleotides: 10. The V gene's germline CDR1 is SGDLS and CDR2 YYNGEE. Here the CDR3 reads CASSVGFGLAGPTGELFF. DNA for the CDR3: TGTGCCAGCAGCGTAGGGTTTGGGCTAGCGGGACCCACCGGGGAGCTGTTTTTT.

The chain recombines TRBV5-1 with TRBJ2-7; 7 bases are a match to TRBD2. The V gene end was trimmed by 0 bases and the J gene end by 6 bases; junction bases not matched to a gene: 9. The CDR3 extends over 15 amino acids. The germline CDR1 and CDR2 sequences are SGHRS and YFSETQ. DNA for the CDR3: TGCGCCAGCAGCTTGGCCTCGGCGGGAGTAGGCGAGCAGTACTTC. Protein sequence: CASSLASAGVGEQYF.

The chain employs TRBV7-8 and TRBJ1-3; D uncertain. This CDR3 is 16 amino acids long. V lost 5 bases, J lost 0 bases, and 14 bases lay in between. Germline V gives CDR1 SGHVS, CDR2 FQNEAQ. CDR3 residues: CASSPWEGISGNTIYF. CDR3 coding DNA: TGTGCCAGCAGCCCGTGGGAGGGAATCTCTGGAAACACCATATATTTT.

This clone was observed a handful of times. The V gene is TRBV5-1, the J gene TRBJ1-1, with TRBD1 matching 8 bases. Trimming took 0 bases from V and 0 from J; bases not matched to a gene: 4. The CDR3 contains 16 residues. Germline V gene sequence: CDR1 SGHRS, CDR2 YFSETQ. CDR3 nucleotide sequence: TGCGCCAGCAGCTTGGCTGGACAGGGCATGAACACTGAAGCTTTCTTT. Protein: CASSLAGQGMNTEAFF.

The rearrangement uses TRBV7-9 and TRBJ2-1; D is ambiguous. The V end lost 2 bases, the J end lost 8 bases, and 13 bases lay between the germline ends. Germline CDR1 SEHNR, CDR2 FQNEAQ (reference sequence). There are 14 residues in the CDR3. CDR3 sequence reads: CASSLYLEGDEQFF. CDR3 sequence (DNA): TGTGCCAGCAGCTTATATTTGGAAGGCGATGAGCAGTTCTTC.

This sequence joins TRBV29-1 and TRBJ2-7; 9 nucleotides align to TRBD1. Trimming removed 2 bases from V and 5 bases from J; junction bases left unmatched: 13. The CDR3 contains 16 residues. Germline-derived CDR1 and CDR2 are SQVTM and ANQGSEA. CDR3 amino acids: CSVELGADRGKDEQYF. For the CDR3, the DNA is TGCAGCGTTGAACTAGGCGCCGACAGGGGGAAGGACGAGCAGTACTTC.

This chain connects TRBV7-2 to TRBJ1-5; D ambiguous. The germline gives CDR1 SGHTA, CDR2 FQGNSA. The CDR3 contains 13 residues. Trimming took 2 bases from V and 4 from J, leaving 6 bases between them. The CDR3 DNA sequence: TGTGCCAGCAGCTTAATACCGAATCAGCCCCAGCATTTT. Amino acids: CASSLIPNQPQHF.

The V and J genes are TRBV28 and TRBJ2-7; TRBD2 matches at 11 bases. The V gene's germline CDR1 is MDHEN and CDR2 SYDVKM. This CDR3 comprises 14 residues. V shed 10 bases and J 5 bases; nucleotides not matched to a gene: 10. The DNA for the CDR3 is TGTGCCACACTGACTAGCGGGGAGGTCGACGAGCAGTACTTC. Its protein product is CATLTSGEVDEQYF.

V usage is TRBV19 and J usage is TRBJ1-5; a weak D match, TRBD1 (6 bases). Between the trimmed V and J ends, which lost 3 bases and 8 bases, there was a span of 14 bases. The CDR3 covers 14 residues. Per germline, CDR1 LNHDA and CDR2 SQIVND (reference sequence). The CDR3 region is CASSIFGGMEPQHF. The CDR3 DNA reads TGTGCCAGTAGTATTTTTGGGGGCATGGAGCCCCAGCATTTT.

This clone showed up just a few times. The genes are TRBV7-3 and TRBJ2-1, with TRBD1 matching 7 bases. Germline CDR1 and CDR2: SGHTA and FQGTGA. Germline trimming cut 5 bases from V and 8 bases from J; bases unmatched to any gene: 9. The CDR3 totals 14 residues. CDR3 coding DNA: TGTGCCAGCAGCCCAGGGGGTACCCGGGATGAGCAGTTCTTC. Translated: CASSPGGTRDEQFF.

The chain combines TRBV29-1 with TRBJ2-4; 8 bases align to TRBD1. After removal of 4 bases from V and 7 bases from J, the junction contained 12 bases not matched to a gene. This CDR3 is 15 amino acids long. Germline V gene lookup returns CDR1 SQVTM and CDR2 ANQGSEA. The CDR3 DNA follows: TGCAGCGTTGTGTCGGCCAGGGGGCAGCGGAACATTCAGTACTTC. Translating it yields CSVVSARGQRNIQYF.

For the CDR3, the DNA is TGCAGCGGACAGGGGGCCTATGGCTACACCTTC. Its translation: CSGQGAYGYTF. This sequence joins TRBV29-1 and TRBJ1-2; TRBD1 matches at 10 bases. The length of the CDR3 is 11 residues. Per the germline V gene, CDR1 is SQVTM and CDR2 is ANQGSEA. V dropped 7 bases and J dropped 4; count of bases not matched to a gene: 0.

This sequence joins TRBV5-6 and TRBJ2-3; maybe TRBD2 (5 bases). This CDR3 spans 16 amino acids. V lost 1 base and J 10 bases, leaving 22 bases between the germline ends. Looked up from germline, CDR1 is SGHDT and CDR2 is YYEEEE. Here the CDR3 DNA reads TGTGCCAGCAGCTTGAGGGAAGTCCAGCGGAGTGGGGCGCAGTATTTT. Translation gives CASSLREVQRSGAQYF. Looking up the rest from reference TRBV5-6 and TRBJ2-3 gives the full variable domain: DAGVTQSPTHLIKTRGQQVTLRCSPKSGHDTVSWYQQALGQGPQFIFQYYEEEERQRGNFPDRFSGHQFPNYSSELNVNALLLGDSALYLCASSLREVQRSGAQYFGPGTRLTVL.

The chain has TRBV28 and TRBJ2-2; TRBD2 is a possible D gene (7 bases). Per germline, CDR1 MDHEN and CDR2 SYDVKM. This CDR3 has 15 residues. V lost 8 bases and J lost 4, with 17 bases in between. The CDR3 protein is CASRRGGIFTGELFF. The DNA for the CDR3 is TGTGCCAGCCGGAGGGGGGGGATTTTCACCGGGGAGCTGTTTTTT.

This chain uses TRBV5-4 with TRBJ1-6, with D perhaps matching TRBD1 (5 bases). V gave up 2 bases and J gave up 0 bases, with 12 bases separating them. The CDR3 covers 17 residues. The germline V gene has CDR1 SGHNT and CDR2 YYREEE (reference sequence). CDR3 coding DNA: TGTGCCAGCAGCTTAATGGTCGGGGGCTCCTATAATTCACCCCTCCACTTT. Translated, it gives CASSLMVGGSYNSPLHF.

The chain is built from TRBV7-3 and TRBJ2-5; 8 nucleotides align to TRBD2. Germline V CDR1 and CDR2: SGHTA, FQGTGA. The CDR3 totals 15 residues. After removal of 6 bases from V and 5 bases from J, the junction contained 11 bases not matched to a gene. The CDR3: CASSSQAGERETQYF. CDR3 DNA: TGTGCCAGCAGTTCCCAAGCGGGAGAACGGGAGACCCAGTACTTC.

CDR3 sequence reads: CASSLYRGGQPQHF. In nucleotides, the CDR3 is TGTGCCAGCAGTTTATATAGAGGGGGCCAGCCCCAGCATTTT. V usage is TRBV28 and J usage is TRBJ1-5; 7 bases fit TRBD1. Losses at the gene ends were 1 base for V and 7 bases for J; bases not matched to a gene: 4. The germline CDR1 and CDR2 sequences are MDHEN and SYDVKM. This CDR3 is built from 14 residues.